This T cell receptor (beta chain) was captured by sequencing in a study of T cell responses to AZD1222 COVID-19 vaccine. Concerning this clone itself: Its matching antigen is unknown.

TCRdb's table, derived via immunoSEQ multiplex PCR, lists solely in-frame clones and lacks some. The repertoire holds under 85,000 clones, with around 90% as singletons. Whole-study results and caveats: Donors skewed white British and female; clonal diversity was possibly underestimated. Of spike-specific TCRs, nearly half reportedly target regions left unmutated in variants.

The CDR3 sequence is 11 residues long. V dropped 6 bases and J dropped 8 bases, with 7 bases sitting between them. Germline V gene sequence: CDR1 MDHEN, CDR2 SYDVKM. The V call is TRBV28, the J call TRBJ1-4; D is undetermined. Sequenced here: peripheral blood, sampled on day 0 of MenACWY control vaccination. The receptor's source is an adult in good health. The CDR3 DNA sequence: TGTGCCAGCAGCTTTCACGAAAAACTGTTTTTT. Protein: CASSFHEKLFF. Using reference TRBV28 and TRBJ1-4 for the parts outside the CDR3, the full variable domain is DVKVTQSSRYLVKRTGEKVFLECVQDMDHENMFWYRQDPGLGLRLIYFSYDVKMKEKGDIPEGYSVSREKKERFSLILESASTNQTSMYLCASSFHEKLFFGSGTQLSVL.